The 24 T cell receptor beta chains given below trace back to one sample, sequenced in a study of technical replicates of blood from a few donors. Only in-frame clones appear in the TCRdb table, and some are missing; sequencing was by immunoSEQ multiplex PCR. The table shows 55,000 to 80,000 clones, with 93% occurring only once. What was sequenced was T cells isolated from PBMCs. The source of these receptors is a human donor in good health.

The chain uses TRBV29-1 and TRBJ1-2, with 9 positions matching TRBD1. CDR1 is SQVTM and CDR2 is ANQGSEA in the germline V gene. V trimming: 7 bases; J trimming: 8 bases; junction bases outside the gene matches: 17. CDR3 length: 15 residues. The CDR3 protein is CSADNRDRELAGYTF. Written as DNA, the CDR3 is TGCAGCGCCGACAACCGGGACAGGGAATTGGCGGGCTACACCTTC.

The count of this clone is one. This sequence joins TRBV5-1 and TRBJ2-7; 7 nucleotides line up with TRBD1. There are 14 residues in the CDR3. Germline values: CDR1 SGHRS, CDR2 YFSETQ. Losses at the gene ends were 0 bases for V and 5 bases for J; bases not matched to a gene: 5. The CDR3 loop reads CASSLGQGFNEQYF. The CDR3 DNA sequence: TGCGCCAGCAGCTTGGGACAGGGTTTCAACGAGCAGTACTTC.

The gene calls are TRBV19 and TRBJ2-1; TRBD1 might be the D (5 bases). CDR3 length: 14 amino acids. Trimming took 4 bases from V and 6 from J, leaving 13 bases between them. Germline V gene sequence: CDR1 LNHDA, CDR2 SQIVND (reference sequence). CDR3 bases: TGTGCCAGTAGTACTCGCCAGGGTGGCAATGAGCAGTTCTTC. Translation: CASSTRQGGNEQFF.

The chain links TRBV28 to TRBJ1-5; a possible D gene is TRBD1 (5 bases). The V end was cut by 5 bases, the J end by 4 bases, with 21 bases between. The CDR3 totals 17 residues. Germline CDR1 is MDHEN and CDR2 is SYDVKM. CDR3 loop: CASSPLDRHPGNQPQHF. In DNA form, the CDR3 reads TGTGCCAGCAGTCCCTTAGACAGACATCCTGGGAATCAGCCCCAGCATTTT.

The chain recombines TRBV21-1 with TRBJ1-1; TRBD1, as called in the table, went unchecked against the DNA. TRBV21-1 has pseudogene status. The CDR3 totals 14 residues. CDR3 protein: CASRIQGLGTEAFF. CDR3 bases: TGTGCCAGCAGGATACAGGGTTTGGGAACTGAAGCTTTCTTT.

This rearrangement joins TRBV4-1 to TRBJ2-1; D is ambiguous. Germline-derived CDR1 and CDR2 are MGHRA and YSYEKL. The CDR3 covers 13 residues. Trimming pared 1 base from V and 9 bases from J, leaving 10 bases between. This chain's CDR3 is CASSQGADTEQFF. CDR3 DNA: TGCGCCAGCAGCCAAGGTGCGGATACTGAGCAGTTCTTC.

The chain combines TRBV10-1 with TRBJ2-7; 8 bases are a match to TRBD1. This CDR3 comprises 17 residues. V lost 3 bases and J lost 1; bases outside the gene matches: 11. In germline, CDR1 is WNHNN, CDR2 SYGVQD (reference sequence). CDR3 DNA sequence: TGCGCCAGCAGTGACGACCCGACAGGGGCCCCTTCCTACGAGCAGTACTTC. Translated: CASSDDPTGAPSYEQYF.

The CDR3 nucleotides read TGTGCCAGCAGCTTGTGGGCAGGGTTAAGAGATACGCAGTATTTT. This sequence encodes CASSLWAGLRDTQYF. V gene TRBV27 combines with J gene TRBJ2-3, with a possible D match to TRBD1 (5 bases). In germline, CDR1 is MNHEY, CDR2 SMNVEV (reference sequence). V lost 6 bases, J lost 5 bases, and 18 bases lay in between. The CDR3 contains 15 residues.

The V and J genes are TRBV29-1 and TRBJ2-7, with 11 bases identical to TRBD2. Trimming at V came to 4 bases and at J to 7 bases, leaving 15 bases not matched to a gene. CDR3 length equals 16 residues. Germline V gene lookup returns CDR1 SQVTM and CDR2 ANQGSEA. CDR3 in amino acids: CSVVDVAGGPVGEQYF. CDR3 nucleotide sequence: TGCAGCGTTGTGGATGTAGCGGGAGGGCCGGTCGGTGAGCAGTACTTC.

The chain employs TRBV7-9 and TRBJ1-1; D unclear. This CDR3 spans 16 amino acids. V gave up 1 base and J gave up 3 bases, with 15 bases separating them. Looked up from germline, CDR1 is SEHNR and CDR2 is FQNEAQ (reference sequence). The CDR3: CASSLGHHPPDTEAFF. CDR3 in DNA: TGTGCCAGCAGCTTAGGACACCATCCTCCGGACACTGAAGCTTTCTTT.

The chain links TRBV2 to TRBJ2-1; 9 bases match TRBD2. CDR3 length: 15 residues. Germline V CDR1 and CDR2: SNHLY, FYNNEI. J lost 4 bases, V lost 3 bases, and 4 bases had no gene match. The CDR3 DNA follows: TGTGCCAGCAGTGAGGCGGGGGGGCCGTACAATGAGCAGTTCTTC. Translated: CASSEAGGPYNEQFF.

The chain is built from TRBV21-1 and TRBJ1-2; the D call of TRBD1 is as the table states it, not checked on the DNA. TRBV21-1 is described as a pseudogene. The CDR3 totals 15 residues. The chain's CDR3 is CASSKTGGGNYGYTF. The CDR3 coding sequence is TGTGCCAGCAGCAAAACAGGGGGCGGTAACTATGGCTACACCTTC.

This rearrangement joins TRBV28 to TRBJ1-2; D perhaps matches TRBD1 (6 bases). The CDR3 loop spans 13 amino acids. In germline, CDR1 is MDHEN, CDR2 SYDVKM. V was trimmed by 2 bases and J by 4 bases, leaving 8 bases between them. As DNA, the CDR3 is TGTGCCAGCAGTTTAGGGGGGGCCTATGGCTACACCTTC. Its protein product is CASSLGGAYGYTF.

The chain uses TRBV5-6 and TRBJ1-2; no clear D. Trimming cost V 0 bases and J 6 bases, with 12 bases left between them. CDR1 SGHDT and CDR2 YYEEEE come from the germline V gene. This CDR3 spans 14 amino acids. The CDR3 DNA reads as TGTGCCAGCAGCTTGGTGGTAGTCTCCAATGGCTACACCTTC. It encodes CASSLVVVSNGYTF.

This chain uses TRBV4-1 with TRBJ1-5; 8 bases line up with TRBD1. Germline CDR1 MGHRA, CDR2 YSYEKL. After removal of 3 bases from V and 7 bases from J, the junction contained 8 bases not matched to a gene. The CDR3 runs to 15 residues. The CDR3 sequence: CASSQPRQGYQPQHF. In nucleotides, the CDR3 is TGCGCCAGCAGCCAGCCCAGACAGGGGTACCAGCCCCAGCATTTT.

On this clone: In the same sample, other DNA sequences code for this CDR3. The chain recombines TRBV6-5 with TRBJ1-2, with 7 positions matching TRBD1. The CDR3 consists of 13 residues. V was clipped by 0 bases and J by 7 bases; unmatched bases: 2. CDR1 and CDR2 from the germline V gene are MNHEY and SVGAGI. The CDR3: CASSYSTGSGYTF. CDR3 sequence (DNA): TGTGCCAGCAGTTACTCGACAGGGTCTGGCTACACCTTC.

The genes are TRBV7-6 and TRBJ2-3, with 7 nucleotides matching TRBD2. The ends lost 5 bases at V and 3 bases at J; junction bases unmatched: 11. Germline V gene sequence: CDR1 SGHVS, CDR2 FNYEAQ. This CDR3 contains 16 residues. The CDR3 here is CASSPKSGTRTDTQYF. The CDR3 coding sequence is TGTGCCAGCAGCCCCAAAAGCGGGACGAGGACAGATACGCAGTATTTT. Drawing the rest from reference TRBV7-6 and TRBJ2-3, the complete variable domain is GAGVSQSPRYKVTKRGQDVALRCDPISGHVSLYWYRQALGQGPEFLTYFNYEAQQDKSGLPNDRFSAERPEGSISTLTIQRTEQRDSAMYRCASSPKSGTRTDTQYFGPGTRLTVL.

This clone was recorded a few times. The DNA for the CDR3 is TGCAGCGCCCGGACTAACACTGAAGCTTTCTTT. It translates to CSARTNTEAFF. The J gene is TRBJ1-1, the V gene TRBV29-1; no clear D gene. This CDR3 is 11 amino acids long. V was clipped by 7 bases and J by 2 bases, with 8 bases between them. Germline values: CDR1 SQVTM, CDR2 ANQGSEA.

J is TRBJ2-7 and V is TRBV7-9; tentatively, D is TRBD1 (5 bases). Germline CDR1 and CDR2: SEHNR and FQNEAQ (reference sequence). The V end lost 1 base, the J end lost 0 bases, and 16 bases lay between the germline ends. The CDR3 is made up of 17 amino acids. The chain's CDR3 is CASSLVDRDSDSYEQYF. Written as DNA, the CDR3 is TGTGCCAGCAGCTTAGTGGATAGAGACAGTGACTCCTACGAGCAGTACTTC.

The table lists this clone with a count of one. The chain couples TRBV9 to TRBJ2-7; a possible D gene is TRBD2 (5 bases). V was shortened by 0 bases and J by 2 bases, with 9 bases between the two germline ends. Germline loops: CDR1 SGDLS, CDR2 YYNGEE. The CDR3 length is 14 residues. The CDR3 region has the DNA TGTGCCAGCAGCGTAGGGCGGGCTACCTACGAGCAGTACTTC. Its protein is CASSVGRATYEQYF. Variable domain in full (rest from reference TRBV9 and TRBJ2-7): DSGVTQTPKHLITATGQRVTLRCSPRSGDLSVYWYQQSLDQGLQFLIQYYNGEERAKGNILERFSAQQFPDLHSELNLSSLELGDSALYFCASSVGRATYEQYFGPGTRLTVT.

CDR3 in amino acids: CASSYGQITGELFF. The CDR3, as DNA: TGTGCCAGCAGTTACGGACAGATAACCGGGGAGCTGTTTTTT. V usage is TRBV6-5 and J usage is TRBJ2-2; the D gene is possibly TRBD1 (6 bases). V dropped 2 bases and J dropped 5 bases, with 9 bases sitting between them. This CDR3 comprises 14 residues. Germline CDR1 MNHEY, CDR2 SVGAGI.

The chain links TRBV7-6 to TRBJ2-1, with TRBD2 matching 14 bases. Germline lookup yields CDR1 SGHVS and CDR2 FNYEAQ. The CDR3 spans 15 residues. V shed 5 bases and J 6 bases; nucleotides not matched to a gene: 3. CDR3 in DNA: TGTGCCAGCAGCACGGGACTAGCGGGAGTCAATGAGCAGTTCTTC. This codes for CASSTGLAGVNEQFF.

CDR3 DNA sequence: TGTGCCAGCAGCTTCACCGGGGGGAGCACTGAAGCTTTCTTT. Translated: CASSFTGGSTEAFF. The chain carries TRBV7-9 and TRBJ1-1; TRBD1 is a possible D gene (5 bases). Germline assignment: CDR1 SEHNR and CDR2 FQNEAQ (reference sequence). The CDR3 loop spans 14 amino acids. Deletions cut 3 bases from V and 4 bases from J, with 12 bases between.

CDR3 nucleotide sequence: TGTGCCACCAGCAGGGCTAGTGGCGTCATAACCTACGAGCAGTACTTC. Translated: CATSRASGVITYEQYF. The chain carries TRBV15 and TRBJ2-7; D not certain. Germline V gene lookup returns CDR1 LNHNV and CDR2 YYDKDF (reference sequence). Trimming stripped 3 bases from V and 2 bases from J, with 17 bases between. CDR3 length: 16 amino acids.